Below are 16 T cell receptor beta chains sequenced from a single sample in a study of cytomegalovirus exposure and HLA in healthy donors. The PCR used 60 Vbeta and 13 Jbeta primers. Libraries were prepared by immunoSEQ multiplex PCR; TCRdb keeps only in-frame clonotypes and omits some of them. The sample lists under 100,000 clones, 76% occurring once. The sample was PBMCs. The receptors originated from a man aged 35-49 years in good health and CMV-seronegative.

The chain links TRBV9 to TRBJ1-4; maybe TRBD1 (6 bases). Deletions cut 3 bases from V and 4 bases from J, with 13 bases between. The germline V gene encodes CDR1 SGDLS and CDR2 YYNGEE. CDR3 length: 15 residues. CDR3 sequence (DNA): TGTGCCAGCAGCGCCATACAGGGTATTAATGAAAAACTGTTTTTT. Translation: CASSAIQGINEKLFF. The complete variable domain, with remaining parts taken from reference TRBV9 and TRBJ1-4, reads DSGVTQTPKHLITATGQRVTLRCSPRSGDLSVYWYQQSLDQGLQFLIQYYNGEERAKGNILERFSAQQFPDLHSELNLSSLELGDSALYFCASSAIQGINEKLFFGSGTQLSVL.

The chain couples TRBV5-1 to TRBJ2-5; TRBD1 aligns across 7 bases. Germline CDR1 reads SGHRS; CDR2 reads YFSETQ. V was clipped by 7 bases and J by 0 bases; unmatched bases: 3. The CDR3 loop spans 13 amino acids. This CDR3 reads CASRTGYQETQYF. The CDR3 DNA sequence: TGCGCCAGCCGGACAGGATACCAAGAGACCCAGTACTTC.

V and J are TRBV4-3 and TRBJ2-2; D may be TRBD2 (6 bases). In germline, CDR1 is LGHNA, CDR2 YSLEER. This CDR3 comprises 16 residues. Trimming pared 1 base from V and 7 bases from J, leaving 16 bases between. Here the CDR3 DNA reads TGCGCCAGCAGCCAAGGGGGCGAGGGACTGGGCGGGGAGCTGTTTTTT. This gives the protein CASSQGGEGLGGELFF.

The rearrangement uses TRBV6-1 and TRBJ2-7; TRBD1 aligns across 10 bases. The ends lost 11 bases at V and 6 bases at J; junction bases unmatched: 7. The CDR3 extends over 12 amino acids. Germline CDR1 and CDR2: MNHNS and SASEGT. CDR3 sequence: CAGRGQGSEQYF. Written as DNA, the CDR3 is TGTGCCGGAAGGGGACAGGGGTCCGAGCAGTACTTC.

Only one count was recorded for this clone. The V gene is TRBV6-5, the J gene TRBJ1-6, with D unresolved. Germline CDR1 MNHEY, CDR2 SVGAGI. V lost 11 bases and J lost 8, with 10 bases in between. This CDR3 has 11 residues. This CDR3 is CAAGRDSPLHF. DNA of the CDR3: TGTGCCGCGGGAAGGGATTCACCCCTCCACTTT.

The sample holds one count of this clone. V and J are TRBV7-9 and TRBJ2-7; the match to TRBD2 covers 11 bases. Germline CDR1 reads SEHNR; CDR2 reads FQNEAQ (reference sequence). The CDR3 has 14 amino acids. J gave up 3 bases and V 2 bases, and 0 bases lay outside the gene matches. The CDR3 coding sequence is TGTGCCAGCAGCTTACTAGCGGGGGGCTACGAGCAGTACTTC. This gives the protein CASSLLAGGYEQYF.

J is TRBJ2-1 and V is TRBV9; D may be TRBD1 (5 bases). Germline loops: CDR1 SGDLS, CDR2 YYNGEE. V dropped 6 bases and J dropped 8 bases, with 15 bases sitting between them. The CDR3 spans 13 residues. CDR3 loop: CASNLGVSDEQFF. The CDR3 coding sequence is TGTGCCAGCAACTTAGGGGTTTCGGATGAGCAGTTCTTC.

V gene TRBV15 combines with J gene TRBJ1-3, with D unclear. Germline V CDR1 and CDR2: LNHNV, YYDKDF (reference sequence). This CDR3 spans 15 amino acids. V shed 0 bases and J shed 0 bases, with 6 bases lying between them. This CDR3 reads CATSRDDFSGNTIYF. CDR3 coding DNA: TGTGCCACCAGCAGAGATGACTTCTCTGGAAACACCATATATTTT.

In the case of this clone: Its ends do not fully match the called genes, so a read error is possible. The rearrangement joins TRBV7-9 to TRBJ2-2; D may be TRBD2 (5 bases). Germline V gene lookup returns CDR1 SEHNR and CDR2 FQNEAQ (reference sequence). The CDR3 consists of 17 residues. In DNA, the CDR3 is TGTTCCAGCAGCTACGACTGGCTTCGGGGAAAGACCGGGGAGCTGTTTTTT. Residues: CSSSYDWLRGKTGELFF.

V usage is TRBV7-7 and J usage is TRBJ2-2; 10 bases align to TRBD1. Per the germline V gene, CDR1 is SSHAT and CDR2 is FNYEAQ (reference sequence). V lost 5 bases to trimming and J lost 4 bases; unmatched junction nucleotides: 4. The CDR3 is 15 residues long. Here the CDR3 DNA reads TGTGCCAGCAGCCGGACAGGGGGATTCACCGGGGAGCTGTTTTTT. Translating gives CASSRTGGFTGELFF.

The chain links TRBV30 to TRBJ2-3, with D maybe TRBD1 (6 bases). Germline CDR1 and CDR2: GTSNPN and SVGIG (reference sequence). The V end lost 4 bases, the J end lost 0 bases, and 11 bases lay between the germline ends. This CDR3 has 14 residues. The CDR3 region has the DNA TGTGCCTGGAATCCAGGGGCAAGCACAGATACGCAGTATTTT. Encoded protein: CAWNPGASTDTQYF.

In its sample, this clone was seen once. V usage is TRBV5-1 and J usage is TRBJ2-7, with D possibly matching TRBD1 (6 bases). Trimming removed 2 bases at V and 1 base at J, with 13 bases between. This CDR3 contains 15 residues. Germline assignment: CDR1 SGHRS and CDR2 YFSETQ. This CDR3 reads CASSFTGLRSYEQYF. In DNA form, the CDR3 reads TGCGCCAGCAGCTTTACAGGGTTGCGGTCCTACGAGCAGTACTTC.

The J gene is TRBJ1-1, the V gene TRBV18; the D gene is possibly TRBD1 (6 bases). This CDR3 has 13 residues. Trimming pared 4 bases from V and 4 bases from J, leaving 10 bases between. Germline V CDR1 and CDR2: KGHSH, LQKENI. The CDR3 is CASSQGVSTEAFF. For the CDR3, the DNA is TGTGCCAGCTCACAGGGGGTGAGCACTGAAGCTTTCTTT.

This clone was recorded only once. The chain links TRBV25-1 to TRBJ2-1, with 10 bases matching TRBD2. Germline V gene lookup returns CDR1 MGHDK and CDR2 SYGVNS. CDR3 length equals 15 residues. Trimming took 2 bases from V and 5 from J; bases not matched to a gene: 3. The CDR3 spells CASSEPLAGDNEQFF. The CDR3 DNA follows: TGTGCCAGCAGTGAACCCCTAGCGGGGGACAATGAGCAGTTCTTC. The complete variable domain, with remaining parts taken from reference TRBV25-1 and TRBJ2-1, reads EADIYQTPRYLVIGTGKKITLECSQTMGHDKMYWYQQDPGMELHLIHYSYGVNSTEKGDLSSESTVSRIRTEHFPLTLESARPSHTSQYLCASSEPLAGDNEQFFGPGTRLTVL.

The rearrangement joins TRBV29-1 to TRBJ2-3; maybe TRBD1 (7 bases). The ends were cut back, 4 bases at V and 12 bases at J, with 17 bases in the middle. The germline V gene has CDR1 SQVTM and CDR2 ANQGSEA. CDR3 size: 12 residues. For the CDR3, the DNA is TGCAGCGTTGGCGGGACAGTTGGTAGTCAGTATTTT. It encodes CSVGGTVGSQYF.

The chain recombines TRBV6-1 with TRBJ2-2; 7 bases match TRBD2. Germline V gives CDR1 MNHNS, CDR2 SASEGT. The J segment lost 5 bases and the V segment lost 7 bases, leaving 7 bases of the junction unmatched. This CDR3 contains 14 residues. For the CDR3, the DNA is TGTGCCAGCATAAGGAGCGGGGAGACCGGGGAGCTGTTTTTT. This gives the protein CASIRSGETGELFF.